What follows describes a single T cell receptor (beta chain). Its antigen is not identified. Germline CDR1 MNHNS, CDR2 SASEGT. The CDR3 contains 14 residues. V was pared by 7 bases and J by 6 bases, with 7 bases of the junction left unmatched. Use of 60 Vbeta and 13 Jbeta primers characterized the PCR. Generated by immunoSEQ multiplex PCR, the TCRdb table keeps only in-frame clones and is missing some. The table lists approximately 170,000 clones. This entry comes from a study of cytomegalovirus exposure and HLA in healthy donors. Overall study findings and caveats: A later analysis showed HLA-associated TCR beta chains outstripping equally common others in clonal expansion.

The source of this sequence is a young woman in good health and CMV-seropositive. The V call is TRBV6-1, the J call TRBJ1-2, with TRBD1 identical over 11 bases. Sequenced material: PBMCs. The CDR3 nucleotides read TGTGCCAGCACTAGGGACAGGGGGAGAGATGGCTACACCTTC. Translated, it gives CASTRDRGRDGYTF.